This TCR beta chain was identified during a study of shared clonotypes between healthy human individuals. Genomic DNA of every subset was divided equally among multiple immunoSEQ plates. An approximately 200 ng quantity of DNA, tens of thousands of T cell genomes, went into the sorted-subset replicate PCRs. Produced via immunoSEQ multiplex PCR; TCRdb's table is partial and in-frame only. Among about 2.3 million clones, just under 95% were seen once, and the ten largest hold 0.37%. Findings and limits, study-wide: Shared across several donors were roughly 4.8% of the naive CD4 clonotypes. The low donor count limited represented genetic and exposure-history diversity.

Germline values: CDR1 SGHRS, CDR2 YFSETQ. This CDR3 comprises 14 residues. With V trimmed by 5 bases and J by 5 bases, 8 bases remained unmatched. Only one count was recorded for this clone. The antigen remains unidentified. The origin of this receptor is a man aged 18 to 30 in good health. Some clones in this sample may be carry-over from other donors' samples. The chain carries TRBV5-1 and TRBJ2-7; 9 bases are shared with TRBD2. The sequenced sample was naive CD4+ T cells from PBMCs. Subset noted: CD45RA+ positively selected. The CDR3 nucleotides are TGCGCCAGCAGGCTGGGACTAGCTTTTGACGAGCAGTACTTC. This gives the protein CASRLGLAFDEQYF.